The present TCR beta chain was sequenced within a study of blood T cells in healthy people across ages. The study's findings and limits: Naive T cell percentage showed a strong correlation with TCR beta diversity.

Turning to this clonotype: Its antigen remains unknown.

Aged roughly 6 to 90, donors were systemically healthy Caucasians from Russia. A second about 6 to 12 cycle PCR used barcoded and J-beta primers. TCRdb fed the 5' RACE reads into MiXCR, producing one record per CDR3 protein. Of 1.5 million to 2 million distinct CDR3 sequences listed, roughly 32% are singletons. CDR3 length equals 16 residues. The germline V gene has CDR1 LNHNV and CDR2 YYDKDF (reference sequence). Trimming shortened V by 0 bases and J by 1 base, and 11 bases separated the two germline ends. The specimen was blood. The receptor's source is a woman between 25 and 40 years old in good health. This chain joins TRBV15 and TRBJ2-3; D unresolved. The CDR3 nucleotides are TGTGCCACCAGCAGAGATAAGTTCGAGGGCACAGATACGCAGTATTTT. Its protein is CATSRDKFEGTDTQYF.